A single T cell receptor beta chain is shown here with its context. This sample stems from a study of Ad26.COV2.S vaccination and SARS-CoV-2 variants. V was shortened by 3 bases and J by 6 bases, with 15 bases between the two germline ends. Germline lookup yields CDR1 LNHDA and CDR2 SQIVND (reference sequence). The CDR3 has 16 amino acids. Assay used: immunoSEQ multiplex PCR; TCRdb lists only in-frame clones, some missing. The table lists about 420,000 clones, roughly 88% of them singletons. Treatment indicated: around 19 received Ad26.COV2.S at low or high dose, single or two shots; several received placebo; per-sample allocation not given. Collection of samples fell on day 63 after the first vaccine or placebo injection. Participants' vaccine, an Ad26 vector, delivered Wuhan-strain SARS-CoV-2 spike.

This sequence was found in a person between 18 and 59 years old who received the Ad26.COV2.S COVID-19 vaccine or a placebo. V usage is TRBV19 and J usage is TRBJ1-6; D is ambiguous. The sequencing here drew on peripheral blood, taken in a trial of Ad26.COV2.S vaccine versus placebo. The CDR3 DNA follows: TGTGCCAGTAGTATTAGTCTTGGGAGATCTAATTCACCCCTCCACTTT. Its protein is CASSISLGRSNSPLHF.